This paragraph covers one T cell receptor (beta chain) sequence. Its target is unknown. This PCR relied on a set of 60 Vbeta primers and 13 Jbeta primers. In the original analysis: Around 11 million shared chains were among the roughly 80 million unique TCR beta chains that a later analysis counted. Libraries were prepared by immunoSEQ multiplex PCR; TCRdb keeps only in-frame clonotypes and omits some of them. That table is the source of V, J and clone size, and D and trimming were worked out from the DNA. The data hold over 100,000 clones, with 60% to 80% observed a single time. This CDR3 region has 16 residues. Trimming cost V 3 bases and J 2 bases, with 17 bases left between them. Germline CDR1 reads SGDLS; CDR2 reads YYNGEE. The sample belongs to a study of cytomegalovirus exposure and HLA in healthy donors. Regarding the study as a whole: A missense variant in DCLRE1C was later tied to TCR beta V- and J-gene trimming. Within a later analysis, the majority of CMV-associated TCR beta chains appeared HLA-restricted.

The TCR sequence derives from a female donor in good health and CMV-seronegative. The genes are TRBV9 and TRBJ1-2; D possibly corresponds to TRBD1 (6 bases). The sequencing sample was made of PBMCs. The CDR3 coding sequence is TGTGCCAGCAGCGAGGGAGGGTACAGGGCAAACTATGGCTACACCTTC. It codes for CASSEGGYRANYGYTF.